The subject of this entry is one TCR beta chain. Here immunoSEQ multiplex PCR was the method, and the copy in TCRdb shows in-frame clones only, minus some. The sample yields 100,000 to 150,000 clones, around 90% seen once. These data come from a study of T cell responses to AZD1222 COVID-19 vaccine. Trimming stripped 7 bases from V and 5 bases from J, with 12 bases between. The CDR3 sequence is 13 residues long. CDR1 SNHLY and CDR2 FYNNEI come from the germline V gene. V is TRBV2 and J is TRBJ2-1; perhaps TRBD1 as D (6 bases). This specimen was peripheral blood, taken 28 days after the second dose of the MenACWY control vaccine. The sequence came from an adult who received the MenACWY meningococcal vaccine as a control. In DNA form, the CDR3 reads TGTGCCAGCATTAAGGACAGAAACAATGAGCAGTTCTTC. Its protein is CASIKDRNNEQFF.